This T cell receptor beta chain was recorded in a study of blood T cell repertoires in COVID-19. TCRdb's copy holds only in-frame clones and misses some; the assay was immunoSEQ multiplex PCR. The sample lists about 230,000 clones; nearly 90% were seen once. Researchers sorted participants into cohorts using their self-reported clinical history. The sequencing input was PBMCs or T cells enriched from blood (not recorded which). The TCR comes from a woman aged 25-40 years with acute COVID-19.

The CDR3 DNA reads as TGCGCCAGCAGCCACCGAGAGGATAACTCCTACGAGCAGTACTTC. This translates into CASSHREDNSYEQYF. The chain carries TRBV4-1 and TRBJ2-7; no reliable D call. Germline CDR1 and CDR2: MGHRA and YSYEKL. Between the trimmed V and J ends, which lost 3 bases and 0 bases, there was a span of 12 bases. This CDR3 is 15 amino acids long.